Shown below are 19 T cell receptor beta chains from a single sample sequenced in a study of OX40 agonist ivuxolimab in advanced cancers. Profiled with immunoSEQ multiplex PCR; TCRdb holds only in-frame clones, not every one. The sample holds 30,000 to 35,000 clones, less than 85% seen once. This specimen consisted of CD4+ or CD8+ T cells sorted from blood, obtained in a trial of the OX40 agonist ivuxolimab. These receptor sequences come from an adult with an advanced solid tumor such as melanoma, head and neck, liver or kidney cancer.

The J gene is TRBJ2-5, the V gene TRBV6-1, with D perhaps matching TRBD1 or TRBD2 (5 bases each). V gave up 0 bases and J gave up 5 bases, with 7 bases separating them. This CDR3 region has 13 residues. Per germline, CDR1 MNHNS and CDR2 SASEGT. CDR3 sequence (DNA): TGTGCCAGCAGTGAAGCGGGGGTGGAGACCCAGTACTTC. Protein sequence: CASSEAGVETQYF.

Written as DNA, the CDR3 is TGTGCCAGCTCACCTTCGCGATACGAGCAGTACTTC. This encodes CASSPSRYEQYF. The chain employs TRBV18 and TRBJ2-7; D not resolved. V lost 3 bases, J lost 4 bases, and 7 bases lay in between. Germline assignment: CDR1 KGHSH and CDR2 LQKENI. The CDR3 sequence is 12 residues long.

This clone was counted between two and nine times. The chain couples TRBV28 to TRBJ2-7; D ambiguous. The CDR3 totals 11 residues. The V gene's germline CDR1 is MDHEN and CDR2 SYDVKM. V lost 5 bases and J 6 bases, leaving 8 bases between the germline ends. The CDR3 protein is CASSGRLEQYF. The CDR3 DNA reads as TGTGCCAGCAGTGGACGACTCGAGCAGTACTTC. Based on the CDR3 plus reference TRBV28 and TRBJ2-7, the full variable domain is DVKVTQSSRYLVKRTGEKVFLECVQDMDHENMFWYRQDPGLGLRLIYFSYDVKMKEKGDIPEGYSVSREKKERFSLILESASTNQTSMYLCASSGRLEQYFGPGTRLTVT.

This clone has more than one count but fewer than ten. The gene calls are TRBV5-1 and TRBJ2-3; weak D call: TRBD1 (6 bases). CDR1 and CDR2 (germline): SGHRS, YFSETQ. Deletions cut 2 bases from V and 2 bases from J, with 12 bases between. The CDR3 runs 15 residues. CDR3 bases: TGCGCCAGCAGCTTTTCGGACAGATACACAGATACGCAGTATTTT. This codes for CASSFSDRYTDTQYF.

The chain recombines TRBV6-5 with TRBJ2-7, with D tentatively TRBD1 (6 bases). The CDR3 is 15 residues long. Germline CDR1 MNHEY, CDR2 SVGAGI. Trimming removed 0 bases at V and 5 bases at J, with 14 bases between. The CDR3 sequence: CASSYSRTVSNEQYF. In DNA form, the CDR3 reads TGTGCCAGCAGTTACTCCAGGACAGTTTCTAACGAGCAGTACTTC.

The rearrangement joins TRBV6-5 to TRBJ2-5; perhaps TRBD1 as D (6 bases). Germline values: CDR1 MNHEY, CDR2 SVGAGI. V was clipped by 0 bases and J by 0 bases, with 11 bases between them. The CDR3 contains 16 residues. The CDR3 reads CASSYSIDRYQETQYF. Here the CDR3 DNA reads TGTGCCAGCAGTTACTCCATCGACAGGTACCAAGAGACCCAGTACTTC.

Note on this clone: Other DNA variants within this sample encode the same CDR3. The rearrangement links TRBV28 to TRBJ2-1, with a possible D match to TRBD2 (6 bases). The V end was cut by 6 bases, the J end by 0 bases, with 15 bases between. The CDR3 has 16 residues. Per germline, CDR1 MDHEN and CDR2 SYDVKM. The CDR3 DNA reads TGTGCCAGCAGCCCCCGGGGAGGAAGCTCCTACAATGAGCAGTTCTTC. The encoded protein is CASSPRGGSSYNEQFF. Drawing the rest from reference TRBV28 and TRBJ2-1, the complete variable domain is DVKVTQSSRYLVKRTGEKVFLECVQDMDHENMFWYRQDPGLGLRLIYFSYDVKMKEKGDIPEGYSVSREKKERFSLILESASTNQTSMYLCASSPRGGSSYNEQFFGPGTRLTVL.

The chain has TRBV6-6 and TRBJ2-5, with no clear D. The CDR3 consists of 14 residues. Germline CDR1 reads MNHNY; CDR2 reads SVGAGI (reference sequence). V lost 2 bases and J lost 2, with 9 bases in between. The CDR3 region has the DNA TGTGCCAGCAGTTACGGCAGGCAACAAGAGACCCAGTACTTC. Encoded protein: CASSYGRQQETQYF.

The chain couples TRBV5-4 to TRBJ2-4, with TRBD2 as a possible D gene (6 bases). The CDR3 is 17 amino acids. The V end was cut by 0 bases, the J end by 4 bases, with 17 bases between. The germline V gene has CDR1 SGHNT and CDR2 YYREEE (reference sequence). As DNA, the CDR3 is TGTGCCAGCAGCTTGGAAGGGACTTCTCCTTCTAAAAACATTCAGTACTTC. As protein: CASSLEGTSPSKNIQYF.

The chain couples TRBV7-2 to TRBJ2-7, with no clear D. The CDR3 length is 13 residues. The ends were cut back, 1 base at V and 6 bases at J, with 10 bases in the middle. CDR1 and CDR2 from the germline V gene are SGHTA and FQGNSA. The CDR3 loop is CASSLVTVREQYF. As DNA, the CDR3 is TGTGCCAGCAGCTTAGTAACGGTCCGCGAGCAGTACTTC.

V is TRBV6-1 and J is TRBJ1-4, with D hard to call. Germline values: CDR1 MNHNS, CDR2 SASEGT. The CDR3 totals 15 residues. With 8 bases removed from V and 0 bases from J, the gap between germline ends came to 13 bases. The CDR3 is CASVSNKATNEKLFF. For the CDR3, the DNA is TGTGCCAGCGTGTCGAATAAAGCAACTAATGAAAAACTGTTTTTT.

This clone was observed a handful of times. This chain joins TRBV6-5 and TRBJ2-7, with 7 bases lining up with TRBD1. Unmatched junction bases numbered 13, after V lost 10 bases and J lost 4 bases. The CDR3 runs 14 residues. The V gene's germline CDR1 is MNHEY and CDR2 SVGAGI. The CDR3 nucleotides read TGTGCCACATGGTCCAGGACAGGTTTTTACGAGCAGTACTTC. Translation gives CATWSRTGFYEQYF.

This clone has only one observation. The V and J genes are TRBV14 and TRBJ1-1; D perhaps matches TRBD1 (5 bases). Germline-derived CDR1 and CDR2 are SGHDN and FVKESK. The CDR3 runs 16 residues. The V end was cut by 4 bases, the J end by 4 bases, with 19 bases between. The CDR3 reads CASSPGWQGMGTEAFF. In nucleotides, the CDR3 is TGTGCCAGCAGCCCAGGGTGGCAGGGAATGGGCACTGAAGCTTTCTTT.

This clone was detected only once. The genes are TRBV5-4 and TRBJ2-5; D is ambiguous. Per the germline V gene, CDR1 is SGHNT and CDR2 is YYREEE (reference sequence). The ends were cut back, 0 bases at V and 5 bases at J, with 8 bases in the middle. This CDR3 region has 13 residues. The CDR3 coding sequence is TGTGCCAGCAGCTTGGTAATTGAGGAGACCCAGTACTTC. Its translation: CASSLVIEETQYF. Based on the CDR3 plus reference TRBV5-4 and TRBJ2-5, the full variable domain is ETGVTQSPTHLIKTRGQQVTLRCSSQSGHNTVSWYQQALGQGPQFIFQYYREEENGRGNFPPRFSGLQFPNYSSELNVNALELDDSALYLCASSLVIEETQYFGPGTRLLVL.

This clone was counted a few times. This chain connects TRBV7-8 to TRBJ1-6; 8 nucleotides line up with TRBD1. V trimming: 5 bases; J trimming: 0 bases; junction bases outside the gene matches: 6. Looked up from germline, CDR1 is SGHVS and CDR2 is FQNEAQ. This CDR3 contains 17 residues. CDR3 residues: CASSPLTGGSYNSPLHF. The CDR3 DNA is TGTGCCAGCAGCCCTCTAACAGGGGGCTCCTATAATTCACCCCTCCACTTT. Using reference TRBV7-8 and TRBJ1-6 for the parts outside the CDR3, the full variable domain is GAGVSQSPRYKVAKRGQDVALRCDPISGHVSLFWYQQALGQGPEFLTYFQNEAQLDKSGLPSDRFFAERPEGSVSTLKIQRTQQEDSAVYLCASSPLTGGSYNSPLHFGNGTRLTVT.

The chain couples TRBV4-1 to TRBJ2-2; 7 nucleotides match TRBD1. The CDR3 runs to 17 residues. Germline V gene sequence: CDR1 MGHRA, CDR2 YSYEKL. The V gene end was trimmed by 1 base and the J gene end by 5 bases; junction bases not matched to a gene: 10. CDR3: CASSQGGKGASTGELFF. DNA for the CDR3: TGCGCCAGCAGCCAAGGGGGGAAGGGGGCGAGTACCGGGGAGCTGTTTTTT.

The CDR3 DNA reads as TGTGCCAGCAGCTCCGTCGGGAGCTCCTACAATGAGCAGTTCTTC. Its translation: CASSSVGSSYNEQFF. The chain carries TRBV7-9 and TRBJ2-1, with D perhaps TRBD2 (6 bases). The CDR3 has 15 amino acids. V gave up 4 bases and J gave up 0 bases, with 10 bases separating them. From germline, CDR1 is SEHNR and CDR2 FQNEAQ (reference sequence). Full variable domain (remainder filled in from reference TRBV7-9 and TRBJ2-1): DTGVSQNPRHKITKRGQNVTFRCDPISEHNRLYWYRQTLGQGPEFLTYFQNEAQLEKSRLLSDRFSAERPKGSFSTLEIQRTEQGDSAMYLCASSSVGSSYNEQFFGPGTRLTVL.

The rearrangement links TRBV9 to TRBJ2-2; tentatively, D is TRBD2 (6 bases). The CDR3 is 15 amino acids. V lost 2 bases and J lost 4, with 12 bases in between. The germline gives CDR1 SGDLS, CDR2 YYNGEE. CDR3 DNA sequence: TGTGCCAGCAGCGTGGAGGGGCTGGCCACCGGGGAGCTGTTTTTT. This encodes CASSVEGLATGELFF.

The V call is TRBV27, the J call TRBJ2-3; unclear D gene. Deletions cut 4 bases from V and 8 bases from J, with 10 bases between. The germline V gene has CDR1 MNHEY and CDR2 SMNVEV (reference sequence). There are 12 residues in the CDR3. The CDR3 spells CASSSIGSTQYF. The DNA of the CDR3 is TGTGCCAGCAGTTCGATTGGATCTACGCAGTATTTT.